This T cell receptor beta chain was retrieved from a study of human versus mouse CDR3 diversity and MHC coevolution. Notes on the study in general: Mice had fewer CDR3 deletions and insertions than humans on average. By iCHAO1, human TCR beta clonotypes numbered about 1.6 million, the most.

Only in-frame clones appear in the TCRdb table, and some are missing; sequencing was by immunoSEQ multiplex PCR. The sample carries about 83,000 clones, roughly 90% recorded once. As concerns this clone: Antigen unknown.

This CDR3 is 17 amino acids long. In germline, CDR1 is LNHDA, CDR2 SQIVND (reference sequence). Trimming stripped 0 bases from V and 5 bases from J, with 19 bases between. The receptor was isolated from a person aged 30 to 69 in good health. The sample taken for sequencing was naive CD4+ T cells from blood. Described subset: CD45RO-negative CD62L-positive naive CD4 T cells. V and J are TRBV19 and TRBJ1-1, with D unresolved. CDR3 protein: CASSIDRPTPRGTEAFF. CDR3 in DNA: TGTGCCAGTAGTATAGACAGACCGACCCCCCGAGGGACTGAAGCTTTCTTT.